A selection of T cell receptor beta chains follows, all from one sample in a study of shared clonotypes between healthy human individuals. Libraries were prepared by immunoSEQ multiplex PCR; TCRdb keeps only in-frame clonotypes and omits some of them. Of approximately 720,000 clones in the sample, around 72% were seen once. The sample comprised memory CD4+ T cells sorted from blood. The receptors were gathered from a woman under 40 in good health. CDR3s include the opening cysteine and the closing phenylalanine or tryptophan. The D gene is left open where the match is weak. Size tells how often a clone was seen (once, few, many) or the class of an expanded clone, and some rows leave it out.

v_gene: TRBV28; j_gene: TRBJ1-5; d_gene: -; abundance: few; CDR3nt: TGTGCCAGCAGACCCTGGACAGTCAATCAGCCCCAGCATTTT; CDR3aa: CASRPWTVNQPQHF
v_gene: TRBV11-2; j_gene: TRBJ2-7; d_gene: TRBD1; abundance: -; CDR3nt: TGTGCCAGCAGCGACTGGACAGGGGGTTCCGAGCAGTACTTC; CDR3aa: CASSDWTGGSEQYF
v_gene: TRBV11-2; j_gene: TRBJ2-2; d_gene: TRBD1; abundance: -; CDR3nt: TGTGCCAGCAGCCCGAGGACAGGGTCGGAGGAGCTGTTTTTT; CDR3aa: CASSPRTGSEELFF
v_gene: TRBV28; j_gene: TRBJ1-5; d_gene: -; abundance: -; CDR3nt: TGTGCCAGCAGTTTACAAGTCGTCGGTCAGCCCCAGCATTTT; CDR3aa: CASSLQVVGQPQHF
v_gene: TRBV28; j_gene: TRBJ1-5; d_gene: -; abundance: -; CDR3nt: TGTGCCAGCAGTCCCCCAACCGGGCCCGGGGGGCATCAGCCCCAGCATTTT; CDR3aa: CASSPPTGPGGHQPQHF
v_gene: TRBV2; j_gene: TRBJ2-2; d_gene: -; abundance: few; CDR3nt: TGTGCCAGTAGGCCCCAGAACACCGGGGAGCTGTTTTTT; CDR3aa: CASRPQNTGELFF
v_gene: TRBV2; j_gene: TRBJ2-1; d_gene: TRBD2; abundance: once; CDR3nt: TGTGCCAGCAAGGTGGGAGGGTCCTACAATGAGCAGTTCTTC; CDR3aa: CASKVGGSYNEQFF
v_gene: TRBV2; j_gene: TRBJ2-3; d_gene: -; abundance: -; CDR3nt: TGTGCCAGCAGTGTGCACAGTCGCACAGATACGCAGTATTTT; CDR3aa: CASSVHSRTDTQYF
v_gene: TRBV2; j_gene: TRBJ2-2; d_gene: -; abundance: -; CDR3nt: TGTGCCAGCAGTCCTCCTACTAGTTTGAACACCGGGGAGCTGTTTTTT; CDR3aa: CASSPPTSLNTGELFF
v_gene: TRBV11-1; j_gene: TRBJ2-1; d_gene: TRBD1; abundance: -; CDR3nt: TGTGCCAGCAGCAGGACAGGGTACGAGCAGTTCTTC; CDR3aa: CASSRTGYEQFF
v_gene: TRBV13; j_gene: TRBJ2-1; d_gene: -; abundance: -; CDR3nt: TGTGCCAGCAGAGGTAGGCAGGGGACTTCCCCCTCCTACAATGAGCAGTTCTTC; CDR3aa: CASRGRQGTSPSYNEQFF
v_gene: TRBV27; j_gene: TRBJ1-5; d_gene: TRBD1; abundance: -; CDR3nt: TGTGCCAGCAGGAGGACAGGGGGGGGTCAGCCCCAGCATTTT; CDR3aa: CASRRTGGGQPQHF
v_gene: TRBV11-2; j_gene: TRBJ1-1; d_gene: TRBD1; abundance: -; CDR3nt: TGTGCCAGCAGCTTGGGACAGGGGGCTGAAGCTTTCTTT; CDR3aa: CASSLGQGAEAFF
v_gene: TRBV14; j_gene: TRBJ2-2; d_gene: -; abundance: -; CDR3nt: TGTGCCAGCAGCCAGGATGGAGACTCCGCGAACACCGGGGAGCTGTTTTTT; CDR3aa: CASSQDGDSANTGELFF
v_gene: TRBV9; j_gene: TRBJ1-1; d_gene: -; abundance: -; CDR3nt: TGTGCCAGCAGCGTAGTACATCTGGCAGGGGCTACGAACACTGAAGCTTTCTTT; CDR3aa: CASSVVHLAGATNTEAFF
v_gene: TRBV6-1; j_gene: TRBJ2-4; d_gene: -; abundance: -; CDR3nt: TGTGCCAGCAGTGACTCCGGGACCCGTAACATTCAGTACTTC; CDR3aa: CASSDSGTRNIQYF
v_gene: TRBV19; j_gene: TRBJ2-3; d_gene: TRBD1; abundance: -; CDR3nt: TGTGCCAGTAGTATACCGGGACAGGGGTCTTCGGGGACGCAGTATTTT; CDR3aa: CASSIPGQGSSGTQYF
v_gene: TRBV13; j_gene: TRBJ1-2; d_gene: -; abundance: -; CDR3nt: TGTGCCAGCAGCTTTGAAAGGGCTAACTATGGCTACACCTTC; CDR3aa: CASSFERANYGYTF
v_gene: TRBV6-5; j_gene: TRBJ2-7; d_gene: TRBD1; abundance: many; CDR3nt: TGTGCCAGCAGGCGGGACAGGGGGGCCTACGAGCAGTACTTC; CDR3aa: CASRRDRGAYEQYF
v_gene: TRBV18; j_gene: TRBJ2-3; d_gene: TRBD2; abundance: -; CDR3nt: TGTGCCAGCTCGCTATATAGCGGGTCCACAGATACGCAGTATTTT; CDR3aa: CASSLYSGSTDTQYF
v_gene: TRBV6-4; j_gene: TRBJ2-1; d_gene: -; abundance: -; CDR3nt: TGTGCCAGCAGTGGAGAAGTTTCGGGGAATGAGCAGTTCTTC; CDR3aa: CASSGEVSGNEQFF
v_gene: TRBV14; j_gene: TRBJ1-1; d_gene: TRBD1; abundance: -; CDR3nt: TGTGCCAGCAGCCACACTTCAGGGGGAGAAGCTTTCTTT; CDR3aa: CASSHTSGGEAFF
v_gene: TRBV14; j_gene: TRBJ2-1; d_gene: -; abundance: -; CDR3nt: TGTGCCAGCAGCAATCGGGTCGGTCTTTACAATGAGCAGTTCTTC; CDR3aa: CASSNRVGLYNEQFF
v_gene: TRBV14; j_gene: TRBJ2-1; d_gene: -; abundance: -; CDR3nt: TGTGCCAGCAGCCAAACGACCGCAAGCCCCCAGTTCTTC; CDR3aa: CASSQTTASPQFF
v_gene: TRBV28; j_gene: TRBJ1-2; d_gene: -; abundance: -; CDR3nt: TGTGCCAGCAGTTTGAGTTCCGTGGGCTACACCTTC; CDR3aa: CASSLSSVGYTF
v_gene: TRBV2; j_gene: TRBJ1-2; d_gene: TRBD1; abundance: -; CDR3nt: TGTGCCACCACAATGGACAGGGGACATCGTGGCTACACCTTC; CDR3aa: CATTMDRGHRGYTF
v_gene: TRBV2; j_gene: TRBJ2-7; d_gene: TRBD1; abundance: -; CDR3nt: TGTGCCAGCAGTCGACAGGGCACGAGTTACGAGCAGTACTTC; CDR3aa: CASSRQGTSYEQYF
v_gene: TRBV27; j_gene: TRBJ2-7; d_gene: TRBD2; abundance: -; CDR3nt: TGTGCCAGCAGCCGTCTAGCGGGAGGAAGCTCCTACGAGCAGTACTTC; CDR3aa: CASSRLAGGSSYEQYF
v_gene: TRBV28; j_gene: TRBJ2-2; d_gene: TRBD1; abundance: few; CDR3nt: TGTGCCAGCAGTTCTCCGGACAGGGGTTACACCGGGGAGCTGTTTTTT; CDR3aa: CASSSPDRGYTGELFF
v_gene: TRBV5-1; j_gene: TRBJ2-7; d_gene: -; abundance: few; CDR3nt: TGCGCCAGCAGCTTGGTTCTAGTCCCCTCCTACGAGCAGTACTTC; CDR3aa: CASSLVLVPSYEQYF
v_gene: TRBV2; j_gene: TRBJ1-2; d_gene: -; abundance: -; CDR3nt: TGTGCCAGCAGCCCCCGGGGAGGGTCGGGCTATGGCTACACCTTC; CDR3aa: CASSPRGGSGYGYTF
v_gene: TRBV2; j_gene: TRBJ2-1; d_gene: -; abundance: -; CDR3nt: TGTGCCAGCAGCCCACAGGGGGGAGGGAATGAGCAGTTCTTC; CDR3aa: CASSPQGGGNEQFF
v_gene: TRBV19; j_gene: TRBJ1-1; d_gene: -; abundance: few; CDR3nt: TGTGCCAGTAAGTACAGGGAAACAACTGAAGCTTTCTTT; CDR3aa: CASKYRETTEAFF
v_gene: TRBV9; j_gene: TRBJ1-5; d_gene: -; abundance: once; CDR3nt: TGTGCCAGCAGCGTCCCGGGCAGGTATAGCAATCAGCCCCAGCATTTT; CDR3aa: CASSVPGRYSNQPQHF
v_gene: TRBV4-1; j_gene: TRBJ2-2; d_gene: -; abundance: -; CDR3nt: TGCGCCAGCAGCCAACGGGGTTTAACAGCCGGGGAGCTGTTTTTT; CDR3aa: CASSQRGLTAGELFF
v_gene: TRBV6-1; j_gene: TRBJ1-5; d_gene: -; abundance: -; CDR3nt: TGTGCCAGCAGTGAAAAGGTGTCGGGCAATCAGCCCCAGCATTTT; CDR3aa: CASSEKVSGNQPQHF
v_gene: TRBV14; j_gene: TRBJ2-1; d_gene: -; abundance: -; CDR3nt: TGTGCCAGCAGCCAACAGCCGGGCAGCTCCTACAATGAGCAGTTCTTC; CDR3aa: CASSQQPGSSYNEQFF
v_gene: TRBV6-5; j_gene: TRBJ2-7; d_gene: -; abundance: -; CDR3nt: TGTGCCAGCAGTTACTCCTGGGTTTCCTACGAGCAGTACTTC; CDR3aa: CASSYSWVSYEQYF
v_gene: TRBV28; j_gene: TRBJ1-2; d_gene: -; abundance: -; CDR3nt: TGTGCCAGCAGGCGCCCAGAGCGGGGGTCCTATGGCTACACCTTC; CDR3aa: CASRRPERGSYGYTF
v_gene: TRBV7-6; j_gene: TRBJ1-4; d_gene: -; abundance: -; CDR3nt: TGTGCCAGCAGCTTACGGCCACAGCCTAATGAAAAACTGTTTTTT; CDR3aa: CASSLRPQPNEKLFF
v_gene: TRBV19; j_gene: TRBJ2-3; d_gene: -; abundance: -; CDR3nt: TGTGCCAGTAGTATAGTTAGCGGTAGCACAGATACGCAGTATTTT; CDR3aa: CASSIVSGSTDTQYF
v_gene: TRBV5-1; j_gene: TRBJ2-1; d_gene: TRBD2; abundance: -; CDR3nt: TGCGCCAGCAGCTCGACGAGCGGGAGGGAGTACAATGAGCAGTTCTTC; CDR3aa: CASSSTSGREYNEQFF
v_gene: TRBV5-1; j_gene: TRBJ2-5; d_gene: TRBD1; abundance: -; CDR3nt: TGCGCCAGCAGCCCTTCCGAGACAGGGCAAGAGACCCAGTACTTC; CDR3aa: CASSPSETGQETQYF